What follows are 31 T cell receptor beta chains derived from one specimen sequenced in a study of cytomegalovirus exposure and HLA in healthy donors. Sequencing was performed with immunoSEQ multiplex PCR; in TCRdb, only in-frame clones are kept and a portion is missing. The sample consists of about 360,000 clones, just over 85% of them appearing once. The sample consisted of PBMCs. These receptors all stem from a woman younger than 30 in good health and CMV-seronegative.

This rearrangement joins TRBV28 to TRBJ1-1, with D unclear. Trimming stripped 5 bases from V and 4 bases from J, with 11 bases between. Germline CDR1 MDHEN, CDR2 SYDVKM. CDR3 length equals 13 residues. The CDR3 region is CASSKPAGTEAFF. The CDR3 DNA reads as TGTGCCAGCAGTAAACCGGCGGGCACTGAAGCTTTCTTT. Complete variable domain (other parts from reference TRBV28 and TRBJ1-1): DVKVTQSSRYLVKRTGEKVFLECVQDMDHENMFWYRQDPGLGLRLIYFSYDVKMKEKGDIPEGYSVSREKKERFSLILESASTNQTSMYLCASSKPAGTEAFFGQGTRLTVV.

This chain links TRBV10-1 with TRBJ2-1, with a possible D match to TRBD2 (6 bases). From germline, CDR1 is WNHNN and CDR2 SYGVQD (reference sequence). The CDR3 runs 14 residues. Trimming cost V 4 bases and J 10 bases, with 17 bases left between them. Written as DNA, the CDR3 is TGCGCCAGCAGTGCCGGGACTCCGTTGGGAGAGCAGTTCTTC. This encodes CASSAGTPLGEQFF.

The gene calls are TRBV6-1 and TRBJ1-4; 8 bases are shared with TRBD1. Per the germline V gene, CDR1 is MNHNS and CDR2 is SASEGT. The CDR3 extends over 15 amino acids. The CDR3 DNA follows: TGTGCTATTGCCCCCGGAGCGTCAGGGGGCAAAAAACTGTTTTTT. Translated: CAIAPGASGGKKLFF.

The V and J genes are TRBV5-1 and TRBJ2-7; 7 bases are shared with TRBD2. This CDR3 spans 16 amino acids. The ends lost 0 bases at V and 5 bases at J; junction bases unmatched: 11. Germline values: CDR1 SGHRS, CDR2 YFSETQ. The CDR3 is CASSLASWGLPDEQYF. CDR3 DNA: TGCGCCAGCAGCTTGGCCTCTTGGGGACTACCAGACGAGCAGTACTTC.

The V call is TRBV7-3, the J call TRBJ2-2, with a weak D call TRBD1 (5 bases). V lost 5 bases and J lost 7, with 11 bases in between. In germline, CDR1 is SGHTA, CDR2 FQGTGA. The CDR3 is made up of 13 amino acids. The CDR3 nucleotides are TGTGCCAGCAGCCTAAAGGGGAACGGGGAGCTGTTTTTT. Translation: CASSLKGNGELFF.

The table lists this clone with a few counts. The V and J genes are TRBV2 and TRBJ1-2, with TRBD1 identical over 8 bases. Germline lookup yields CDR1 SNHLY and CDR2 FYNNEI. J was trimmed by 13 bases and V by 3 bases; bases with no gene match: 4. CDR3 length equals 11 residues. The CDR3 DNA reads as TGTGCCAGCAGTGACAGGGGGCCACGCACCTTC. Amino acid sequence: CASSDRGPRTF.

The CDR3 nucleotides are TGCAGTGCACGTACAGGGTTCGAGCAGTTCTTC. Protein sequence: CSARTGFEQFF. This sequence joins TRBV20-1 and TRBJ2-1; TRBD1 might be the D (6 bases). This CDR3 region has 11 residues. Trimming took 6 bases from V and 10 from J, leaving 13 bases between them. Germline V CDR1 and CDR2: DFQATT, SNEGSKA (reference sequence).

The rearrangement links TRBV28 to TRBJ2-2, with D maybe TRBD1 (6 bases). Germline CDR1 reads MDHEN; CDR2 reads SYDVKM. Trimming shortened V by 5 bases and J by 7 bases, and 20 bases separated the two germline ends. The CDR3 is made up of 16 amino acids. CDR3 nucleotides: TGTGCCAGCAGTGAAACAGGGAAAGGGCCGGACGGGGAGCTGTTTTTT. Protein sequence: CASSETGKGPDGELFF.

This chain links TRBV4-1 with TRBJ1-5, with 7 positions matching TRBD1. Germline loops: CDR1 MGHRA, CDR2 YSYEKL. V was pared by 4 bases and J by 6 bases, with 18 bases of the junction left unmatched. CDR3 length: 18 amino acids. CDR3 loop: CASSPDRLQGSYTQPQHF. The CDR3 nucleotides are TGCGCCAGCAGCCCCGACCGTCTACAGGGGTCCTATACTCAGCCCCAGCATTTT.

The genes are TRBV5-6 and TRBJ2-1; TRBD1 aligns across 12 bases. This CDR3 is 17 amino acids long. Trimming cost V 2 bases and J 4 bases; bases outside gene matches: 7. Germline CDR1 and CDR2: SGHDT and YYEEEE. The CDR3 here is CASSFSGQGAGYNEQFF. In DNA form, the CDR3 reads TGTGCCAGCAGCTTTTCGGGACAGGGGGCGGGGTACAATGAGCAGTTCTTC.

The CDR3 protein is CASSLGRDSPPYEQYF. The CDR3 nucleotides are TGTGCCAGCAGCTTGGGTAGGGACTCACCGCCCTACGAGCAGTACTTC. This chain links TRBV9 with TRBJ2-7, with D maybe TRBD2 (6 bases). Germline-derived CDR1 and CDR2 are SGDLS and YYNGEE. With 4 bases removed from V and 2 bases from J, the gap between germline ends came to 19 bases. This CDR3 contains 16 residues.

The chain joins TRBV14 to TRBJ2-7, with D possibly matching TRBD2 (5 bases). V was pared by 3 bases and J by 2 bases, with 14 bases between. CDR1 is SGHDN and CDR2 is FVKESK in the germline V gene. The CDR3 runs 15 residues. This chain's CDR3 is CASSQYKTRTYEQYF. DNA for the CDR3: TGTGCCAGCAGCCAGTACAAAACTAGAACCTACGAGCAGTACTTC.

The J gene is TRBJ1-2, the V gene TRBV4-1; 8 bases align to TRBD1. This CDR3 spans 16 amino acids. With V trimmed by 2 bases and J by 8 bases, 13 bases remained unmatched. The germline gives CDR1 MGHRA, CDR2 YSYEKL. The CDR3 here is CASSQTRQGTQGGYTF. In DNA, the CDR3 is TGCGCCAGCAGCCAAACACGACAGGGGACCCAGGGAGGCTACACCTTC.

The chain recombines TRBV11-2 with TRBJ2-3; D gene uncertain. V dropped 0 bases and J dropped 2 bases, with 12 bases sitting between them. CDR1 is SGHAT, CDR2 FQNNGV, per germline. This CDR3 comprises 16 residues. The CDR3 bases are TGTGCCAGCAGCTTAGAGGGCTACTCAAACACAGATACGCAGTATTTT. Translated: CASSLEGYSNTDTQYF.

The chain is built from TRBV28 and TRBJ2-2; 8 positions agree with TRBD2. The germline V gene encodes CDR1 MDHEN and CDR2 SYDVKM. The CDR3 totals 15 residues. J lost 2 bases, V lost 8 bases, and 7 bases had no gene match. The CDR3 nucleotides are TGTGCCAGCGGGTCGGCGGGGGGAAACACCGGGGAGCTGTTTTTT. Translating it yields CASGSAGGNTGELFF.

This rearrangement joins TRBV29-1 to TRBJ2-3, with D maybe TRBD2 (6 bases). The germline gives CDR1 SQVTM, CDR2 ANQGSEA. This CDR3 contains 10 residues. Trimming removed 4 bases at V and 10 bases at J, with 9 bases between. CDR3 sequence: CSVGGRPQYF. CDR3 nucleotide sequence: TGCAGCGTTGGAGGGAGGCCGCAGTATTTT.

The rearrangement joins TRBV28 to TRBJ2-5, with 8 bases fitting TRBD1. J lost 1 base, V lost 4 bases, and 14 bases had no gene match. CDR1 and CDR2 from the germline V gene are MDHEN and SYDVKM. The CDR3 spans 18 residues. CDR3 region: CASSSADVGRGLQETQYF. DNA for the CDR3: TGTGCCAGCAGTTCGGCCGACGTTGGCAGGGGGCTCCAAGAGACCCAGTACTTC.

The chain's CDR3 is CASSQGMGQLQETQYF. Here the CDR3 DNA reads TGCGCCAGCAGCCAAGGAATGGGACAGCTCCAAGAGACCCAGTACTTC. The V call is TRBV4-1, the J call TRBJ2-5, with 7 bases lining up with TRBD1. J was trimmed by 1 base and V by 1 base; bases with no gene match: 6. CDR1 is MGHRA and CDR2 is YSYEKL in the germline V gene. The CDR3 sequence is 16 residues long.

This chain joins TRBV2 and TRBJ2-7; TRBD2 matches 7 bases. Trimming at V came to 6 bases and at J to 7 bases, leaving 18 bases not matched to a gene. The CDR3 spans 16 residues. The germline V gene encodes CDR1 SNHLY and CDR2 FYNNEI. Here the CDR3 DNA reads TGTGCCAGCAGGGGAGGGCTCATGGAGGGCGTAGGGGAGCAGTACTTC. Translating it yields CASRGGLMEGVGEQYF.

This chain connects TRBV28 to TRBJ2-7; tentative D call: TRBD1 (5 bases). Trimming removed 2 bases from V and 0 bases from J, with 11 bases in between. The length of the CDR3 is 15 residues. From germline, CDR1 is MDHEN and CDR2 SYDVKM. The CDR3 DNA reads as TGTGCCAGCAGTTTACACAGGTATTCCTCCTACGAGCAGTACTTC. Residues: CASSLHRYSSYEQYF.

The chain carries TRBV27 and TRBJ2-7; D is perhaps TRBD1 (5 bases). The CDR3 loop spans 13 amino acids. Germline V gene data show CDR1 as MNHEY and CDR2 as SMNVEV (reference sequence). The V gene lost 3 bases and the J gene lost 3 bases, with 9 bases spanning the gap. The CDR3 spells CASSFVGDYEQYF. As DNA, the CDR3 is TGTGCCAGCAGTTTTGTAGGGGACTACGAGCAGTACTTC.

This rearrangement joins TRBV5-4 to TRBJ1-4; D uncertain. The CDR3 runs to 13 residues. Germline-derived CDR1 and CDR2 are SGHNT and YYREEE (reference sequence). Trimming pared 2 bases from V and 6 bases from J, leaving 8 bases between. CDR3 loop: CASSFEGDEKLFF. CDR3 DNA: TGTGCCAGCAGCTTCGAGGGTGATGAAAAACTGTTTTTT.

The J gene is TRBJ1-1, the V gene TRBV6-1; maybe TRBD1 (5 bases). V lost 4 bases to trimming and J lost 1 base, with 16 bases between them. CDR3 size: 16 residues. CDR1 is MNHNS, CDR2 SASEGT, per germline. Written as DNA, the CDR3 is TGTGCCAGCAGTGCCCTTGGGCTGGGGCGGAACACTGAAGCTTTCTTT. It codes for CASSALGLGRNTEAFF.

The V call is TRBV27, the J call TRBJ1-6; D is unclear. Germline values: CDR1 MNHEY, CDR2 SMNVEV (reference sequence). V shed 3 bases and J shed 5 bases, with 11 bases lying between them. The length of the CDR3 is 15 residues. This chain's CDR3 is CASSFRRENNSPLHF. The CDR3 DNA sequence: TGTGCCAGCAGTTTCCGACGGGAAAATAATTCACCCCTCCACTTT.

This clone was counted a single time. CDR3 DNA: TGTGCCAGCAGTGAAGGGCTAGCGAAGACCTACGAGCAGTACTTC. Translated, it gives CASSEGLAKTYEQYF. This chain connects TRBV6-4 to TRBJ2-7; a weak D match, TRBD2 (6 bases). Trimming pared 3 bases from V and 2 bases from J, leaving 14 bases between. CDR1 and CDR2 from the germline V gene are MRHNA and SNTAGT. The CDR3 is made up of 15 amino acids.

The V gene is TRBV28, the J gene TRBJ2-6; D possibly corresponds to TRBD1 (6 bases). The V gene's germline CDR1 is MDHEN and CDR2 SYDVKM. The CDR3 spans 15 residues. Trimming removed 2 bases from V and 2 bases from J, with 7 bases in between. In DNA form, the CDR3 reads TGTGCCAGCAGTTTACAGGGGACTGGGGCCAACGTCCTGACTTTC. Protein product: CASSLQGTGANVLTF.

V is TRBV7-9 and J is TRBJ2-7; D perhaps matches TRBD1 (5 bases). The V gene's germline CDR1 is SEHNR and CDR2 FQNEAQ (reference sequence). Trimming took off 4 bases at V and 6 bases at J, with 10 bases between the two ends. The CDR3 covers 12 residues. Here the CDR3 DNA reads TGTGCCAGCAGCTCTACAGGAATCGAGCAGTACTTC. This codes for CASSSTGIEQYF.

The gene calls are TRBV6-4 and TRBJ2-1; 10 bases map to TRBD2. CDR1 MRHNA and CDR2 SNTAGT come from the germline V gene. Trimming removed 8 bases from V and 10 bases from J; junction bases left unmatched: 11. The CDR3 has 14 residues. CDR3 residues: CASAASGRAGEQFF. The CDR3 DNA is TGTGCCAGCGCCGCAAGCGGGAGGGCCGGGGAGCAGTTCTTC.

The chain combines TRBV5-6 with TRBJ2-7, with 7 bases identical to TRBD1. The germline CDR1 and CDR2 sequences are SGHDT and YYEEEE. Unmatched junction bases numbered 7, after V lost 4 bases and J lost 3 bases. This CDR3 has 14 amino acids. CDR3 protein: CASSLWTGFYEQYF. CDR3 DNA: TGTGCCAGCAGCCTATGGACAGGATTCTACGAGCAGTACTTC.

The rearrangement links TRBV18 to TRBJ2-5; 7 positions agree with TRBD1. The ends lost 3 bases at V and 1 base at J; junction bases unmatched: 5. CDR3 size: 15 residues. Germline loops: CDR1 KGHSH, CDR2 LQKENI. CDR3 DNA sequence: TGTGCCAGCTCACCCACAGGGGACCTCCAAGAGACCCAGTACTTC. This sequence encodes CASSPTGDLQETQYF.

Concerning this clone itself: One end of the junction varies from germline; a read error may be responsible. The sample holds other DNA sequences that translate to the same CDR3. The chain carries TRBV30 and TRBJ2-7, with D possibly matching TRBD2 (6 bases). The germline CDR1 and CDR2 sequences are GTSNPN and SVGIG (reference sequence). The CDR3 sequence is 13 residues long. The CDR3 nucleotides read TGTGCCTGGGAAGCGGGCTGGCCCTATGAGCAGTACTTC. Translated: CAWEAGWPYEQYF.